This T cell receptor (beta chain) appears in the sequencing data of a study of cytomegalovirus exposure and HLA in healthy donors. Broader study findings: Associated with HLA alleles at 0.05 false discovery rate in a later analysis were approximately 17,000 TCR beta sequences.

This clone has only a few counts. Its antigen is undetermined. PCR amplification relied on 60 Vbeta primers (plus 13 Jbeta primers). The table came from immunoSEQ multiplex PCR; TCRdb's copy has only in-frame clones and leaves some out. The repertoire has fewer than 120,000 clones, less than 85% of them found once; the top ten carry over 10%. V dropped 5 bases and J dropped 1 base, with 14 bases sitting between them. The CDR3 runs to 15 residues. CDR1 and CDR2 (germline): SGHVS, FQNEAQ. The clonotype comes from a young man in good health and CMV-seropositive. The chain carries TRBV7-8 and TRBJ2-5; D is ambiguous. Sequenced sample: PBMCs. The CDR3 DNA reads TGTGCCAGCAGCCGTGAGATGAGGCTCCAAGAGACCCAGTACTTC. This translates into CASSREMRLQETQYF.